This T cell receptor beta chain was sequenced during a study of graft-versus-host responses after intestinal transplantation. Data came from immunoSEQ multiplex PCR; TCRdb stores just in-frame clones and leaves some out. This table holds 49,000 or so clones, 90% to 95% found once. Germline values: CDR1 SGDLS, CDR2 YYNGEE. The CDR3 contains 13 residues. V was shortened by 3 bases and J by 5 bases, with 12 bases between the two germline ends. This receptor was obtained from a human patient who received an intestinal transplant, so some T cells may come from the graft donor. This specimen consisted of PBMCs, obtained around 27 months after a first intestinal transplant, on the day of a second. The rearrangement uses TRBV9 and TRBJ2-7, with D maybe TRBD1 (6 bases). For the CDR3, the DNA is TGTGCCAGCAGCGAGGGGGTAGGAGACGAGCAGTACTTC. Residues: CASSEGVGDEQYF.